One sample yielded the 20 T cell receptor beta chains listed below, sequenced in a study of T-cell memory formation after mild COVID-19. TCRdb processed the 5' RACE reads anew with MiXCR; each CDR3 protein has one entry. This sample has 300,000 to 350,000 distinct CDR3 sequences; roughly 19% occur once, and the top ten carry under 25%. What was sequenced was PBMCs or a T cell subset sorted from them (not recorded which). These receptors all come from a man between 18 and 35 years old who had mild COVID-19 (a few samples of this study predate the infection). Cell type and time point are not known.

The rearrangement joins TRBV20-1 to TRBJ2-3, with D perhaps matching TRBD1 or TRBD2 (5 bases each). The germline gives CDR1 DFQATT, CDR2 SNEGSKA (reference sequence). This CDR3 region has 12 residues. CDR3 nucleotide sequence: TGCAGCGAGGGGTCTGGCACAGATACGCAGTATTTT. Amino acids: CSEGSGTDTQYF.

This clonotype showed up just a few times. The chain employs TRBV5-1 and TRBJ1-1, with D perhaps matching TRBD1 (6 bases). The CDR3 is 14 residues long. V was pared by 4 bases and J by 1 base, with 11 bases between. In germline, CDR1 is SGHRS, CDR2 YFSETQ. This CDR3 is CASSVDRTNTEAFF. Here the CDR3 DNA reads TGCGCCAGCAGCGTGGACAGAACGAACACTGAAGCTTTCTTT.

The CDR3 protein is CASAPSGRAYNEQFF. The CDR3 DNA reads as TGCGCCAGCGCCCCCTCGGGTAGGGCCTACAATGAGCAGTTCTTC. This chain joins TRBV5-1 and TRBJ2-1; D uncertain. V was trimmed by 7 bases and J by 2 bases, leaving 16 bases between them. The CDR3 loop spans 15 amino acids. Germline V lookup: CDR1 SGHRS, CDR2 YFSETQ.

The CDR3 DNA reads TGTGCCAGCGGTGGGACAGGCCGCTACGAGCAGTACTTC. This translates into CASGGTGRYEQYF. The chain uses TRBV2 and TRBJ2-7; 8 positions match TRBD1. CDR3 length equals 13 residues. V shed 8 bases and J 3 bases; nucleotides not matched to a gene: 6. Germline loops: CDR1 SNHLY, CDR2 FYNNEI.

The genes are TRBV12-3 or TRBV12-4 and TRBJ2-2; D remains ambiguous. There are 13 residues in the CDR3. V gave up 3 bases and J gave up 4 bases, with 6 bases separating them. CDR3 protein: CASSFARTGELFF. CDR3 bases: TGTGCCAGCAGTTTTGCCCGCACCGGGGAGCTGTTTTTT.

The chain uses TRBV27 and TRBJ2-7; 7 bases map to TRBD1. V shed 7 bases and J 2 bases; nucleotides not matched to a gene: 8. The CDR3 has 14 residues. Germline V gives CDR1 MNHEY, CDR2 SMNVEV (reference sequence). CDR3 in amino acids: CASNPPGQPYEQYF. The CDR3 nucleotides read TGTGCCAGCAACCCCCCGGGACAGCCCTACGAGCAGTACTTC.

As regards this clonotype: At one of its ends the junction is not consistent with the germline gene, which may arise from a read error. The chain combines TRBV20-1 with TRBJ1-2; D is perhaps TRBD1 (5 bases). The V gene's germline CDR1 is DFQATT and CDR2 SNEGSKA (reference sequence). The CDR3 contains 11 residues. CDR3 protein: CSARGTDGHTF. CDR3 sequence (DNA): TGCAGTGCTAGGGGGACGGATGGCCACACCTTC.

V usage is TRBV18 and J usage is TRBJ2-7; D could derive from TRBD1 or TRBD2 (5 bases each). V lost 5 bases to trimming and J lost 6 bases, with 20 bases between them. Germline V CDR1 and CDR2: KGHSH, LQKENI. This CDR3 contains 15 residues. The CDR3 reads CASSTLRQGAAEQYF. In nucleotides, the CDR3 is TGTGCCAGCTCAACTTTACGGCAGGGAGCCGCCGAGCAGTACTTC. The whole variable domain, filled in from reference TRBV18 and TRBJ2-7, reads NAGVMQNPRHLVRRRGQEARLRCSPMKGHSHVYWYRQLPEEGLKFMVYLQKENIIDESGMPKERFSAEFPKEGPSILRIQQVVRGDSAAYFCASSTLRQGAAEQYFGPGTRLTVT.

The chain combines TRBV20-1 with TRBJ1-5, with D perhaps matching TRBD1 (5 bases). V was pared by 6 bases and J by 6 bases, with 15 bases between. The CDR3 contains 13 residues. Germline values: CDR1 DFQATT, CDR2 SNEGSKA (reference sequence). The CDR3 loop reads CSASVQESQPQHF. The CDR3, as DNA: TGCAGTGCGAGTGTACAGGAAAGTCAGCCCCAGCATTTT.

The chain is built from TRBV7-9 and TRBJ2-4; D is unresolved. This CDR3 has 15 residues. V shed 5 bases and J shed 6 bases, with 17 bases lying between them. The germline CDR1 and CDR2 sequences are SEHNR and FQNEAQ (reference sequence). The CDR3 is CASSPSGTILNIQYF. DNA of the CDR3: TGTGCCAGCAGCCCCTCCGGTACGATCTTAAACATTCAGTACTTC.

The chain has TRBV6-5 and TRBJ1-2; 11 bases agree with TRBD1. The CDR3 covers 16 residues. Trimming took 7 bases from V and 6 from J; bases not matched to a gene: 13. Germline V gene sequence: CDR1 MNHEY, CDR2 SVGAGI. The CDR3 spells CASNRGTGGIGDGYTF. The CDR3 DNA follows: TGTGCCAGCAATCGCGGGACAGGGGGAATTGGGGATGGCTACACCTTC.

The rearrangement joins TRBV18 to TRBJ2-5; TRBD2 matches at 7 bases. Germline V CDR1 and CDR2: KGHSH, LQKENI. The V segment lost 3 bases and the J segment 2 bases; nucleotides outside the gene matches: 3. The CDR3 consists of 14 residues. The CDR3 protein is CASSPLADQETQYF. As DNA, the CDR3 is TGTGCCAGCTCACCCCTAGCGGATCAAGAGACCCAGTACTTC. The full variable domain, in which reference TRBV18 and TRBJ2-5 provide the parts outside the CDR3, is NAGVMQNPRHLVRRRGQEARLRCSPMKGHSHVYWYRQLPEEGLKFMVYLQKENIIDESGMPKERFSAEFPKEGPSILRIQQVVRGDSAAYFCASSPLADQETQYFGPGTRLLVL.

This clonotype turned up a few times. V usage is TRBV11-2 and J usage is TRBJ2-1, with TRBD2 matching over 15 bases. The trim removed 5 bases at V and 0 bases at J, leaving 11 bases unmatched. This CDR3 is 20 amino acids long. Looked up from germline, CDR1 is SGHAT and CDR2 is FQNNGV. The CDR3 here is CASSPHPGTSGGSSYNEQFF. The CDR3 nucleotides are TGTGCCAGCAGCCCTCACCCTGGGACTAGCGGGGGGAGCTCCTACAATGAGCAGTTCTTC.

This rearrangement joins TRBV6-2 or TRBV6-3 to TRBJ2-1, with D tentatively TRBD1 or TRBD2 (5 bases each). Germline-derived CDR1 and CDR2 are MNHEY and SVGEGT. The CDR3 is 12 residues long. The V and J ends lost 7 bases and 7 bases respectively, with 11 bases between them. CDR3 DNA: TGTGCCAGCAACACCTGGGGGAATGAGCAGTTCTTC. Translation gives CASNTWGNEQFF.

The chain links TRBV3-1 to TRBJ1-6, with 11 bases fitting TRBD1. Germline-derived CDR1 and CDR2 are LGHDT and YNNKEL (reference sequence). After removal of 4 bases from V and 9 bases from J, the junction contained 5 bases not matched to a gene. The CDR3 loop spans 15 amino acids. CDR3 in DNA: TGTGCCAGCAGCCTCCGGACAGGGGGCGTTTCACCCCTCCACTTT. Amino acids: CASSLRTGGVSPLHF. Using reference TRBV3-1 and TRBJ1-6 for the parts outside the CDR3, the full variable domain is DTAVSQTPKYLVTQMGNDKSIKCEQNLGHDTMYWYKQDSKKFLKIMFSYNNKELIINETVPNRFSPKSPDKAHLNLHINSLELGDSAVYFCASSLRTGGVSPLHFGNGTRLTVT.

This clonotype was detected many times. V usage is TRBV5-1 and J usage is TRBJ2-6; D unclear. This CDR3 comprises 15 residues. CDR1 SGHRS and CDR2 YFSETQ come from the germline V gene. V lost 4 bases and J lost 3, with 11 bases in between. CDR3 sequence (DNA): TGCGCCAGCAGCCTTGATGGGCTTGGGGCCAACGTCCTGACTTTC. Encoded protein: CASSLDGLGANVLTF.

The chain combines TRBV2 with TRBJ1-6, with D possibly being TRBD1 (5 bases). V shed 4 bases and J shed 4 bases, with 11 bases lying between them. Looked up from germline, CDR1 is SNHLY and CDR2 is FYNNEI. This CDR3 has 15 residues. The CDR3 here is CASSAIGAYNSPLHF. For the CDR3, the DNA is TGTGCCAGCAGTGCCATCGGGGCGTATAATTCACCCCTCCACTTT.

J is TRBJ1-2 and V is TRBV6-5; D is undetermined. Germline lookup yields CDR1 MNHEY and CDR2 SVGAGI. CDR3 size: 15 residues. V was shortened by 2 bases and J by 4 bases, with 14 bases between the two germline ends. CDR3 coding DNA: TGTGCCAGCAGTTACGGTTTAGGAGGAGGCTATGGCTACACCTTC. Its translation is CASSYGLGGGYGYTF.

This chain joins TRBV10-3 and TRBJ1-1, with 7 bases fitting TRBD1. From germline, CDR1 is ENHRY and CDR2 SYGVKD. V gave up 2 bases and J gave up 5 bases; unmatched junction bases: 5. The CDR3 spans 14 residues. CDR3 sequence: CAISEGPGGTEAFF. For the CDR3, the DNA is TGTGCCATCAGTGAGGGTCCAGGGGGTACTGAAGCTTTCTTT.

The V call is TRBV20-1, the J call TRBJ1-2; unclear D gene. The germline gives CDR1 DFQATT, CDR2 SNEGSKA (reference sequence). This CDR3 is 12 amino acids long. The ends were cut back, 5 bases at V and 5 bases at J, with 12 bases in the middle. The CDR3 DNA follows: TGCAGTGCTGCCCAAGGGCGATATGGCTACACCTTC. This sequence encodes CSAAQGRYGYTF.